The clone carrying this TCR beta chain was picked up a small number of times. Its antigen is currently unknown. The sample is drawn from a study of T cell repertoires in cytomegalovirus infection. V shed 8 bases and J 4 bases; nucleotides not matched to a gene: 6. Per germline, CDR1 SGHDN and CDR2 FVKESK. This CDR3 comprises 14 residues. TCRdb re-derived calls from the reads in MiXCR, one entry per CDR3 protein. The sample comprises 830,000 or so distinct CDR3 sequences, approximately 32% of which are singletons, and approximately 13% rests with the top ten. The TCR sequence derives from a human donor in good health (CMV status not recorded). Some clones in this sample may be carry-over from other donors' samples. Material: cultured CD8+ T cells from PBMCs, obtained from culture after CMV antigen stimulation. The chain carries TRBV14 and TRBJ2-7, with 12 bases lining up with TRBD1. The CDR3 DNA follows: TGTGCCAGCGGAAGGGACAGGGGGCTGTACGAGCAGTACTTC. Its translation: CASGRDRGLYEQYF.